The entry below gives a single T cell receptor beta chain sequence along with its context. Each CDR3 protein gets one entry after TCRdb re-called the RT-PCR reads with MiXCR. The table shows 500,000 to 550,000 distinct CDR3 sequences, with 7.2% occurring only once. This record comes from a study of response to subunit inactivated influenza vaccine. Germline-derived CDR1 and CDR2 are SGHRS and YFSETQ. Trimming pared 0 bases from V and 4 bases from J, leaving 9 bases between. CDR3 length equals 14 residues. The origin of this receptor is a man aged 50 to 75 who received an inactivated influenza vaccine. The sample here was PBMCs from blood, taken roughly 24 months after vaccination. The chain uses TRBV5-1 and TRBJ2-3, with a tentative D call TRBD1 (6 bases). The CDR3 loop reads CASSLAGHSDTQYF. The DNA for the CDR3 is TGCGCCAGCAGCTTGGCGGGACACTCAGATACGCAGTATTTT.